A single sample gave rise to the 2 T cell receptor beta chains below, sequenced in a study of T-cell reconstitution after alpha-beta-depleted transplantation in children. A library of TCRbeta sequences, prepared with unique molecular identifiers, was generated. TCRdb re-analysed the PCR reads in MiXCR, keeping a single row per CDR3 protein. The top ten clones hold around 36% of a sample with 610,000 or so distinct CDR3 sequences, over 25% of them seen once. Source: PBMCs, taken before TCRalphabeta/CD19-depleted stem cell transplant. The receptors derive from a boy under two years old with Wiskott-Aldrich syndrome, due to receive a stem cell transplant.

A few counts support this clonotype. The chain links TRBV5-1 to TRBJ2-5; D ambiguous. The CDR3 spans 14 residues. V shed 3 bases and J shed 1 base, with 10 bases lying between them. Germline CDR1 is SGHRS and CDR2 is YFSETQ. The CDR3 reads CASSYNLAQETQYF. The CDR3 DNA follows: TGCGCCAGCAGCTACAACCTCGCCCAAGAGACCCAGTACTTC.

In DNA form, the CDR3 reads TGTGCCAGTTGTAACTTAGCGGGAGTCTATGAGCAGTTCTTC. Protein: CASCNLAGVYEQFF. The gene calls are TRBV19 and TRBJ2-1, with 9 bases aligning to TRBD2. The CDR3 is 14 residues long. In germline, CDR1 is LNHDA, CDR2 SQIVND (reference sequence). Trimming cost V 8 bases and J 8 bases; bases outside gene matches: 10.